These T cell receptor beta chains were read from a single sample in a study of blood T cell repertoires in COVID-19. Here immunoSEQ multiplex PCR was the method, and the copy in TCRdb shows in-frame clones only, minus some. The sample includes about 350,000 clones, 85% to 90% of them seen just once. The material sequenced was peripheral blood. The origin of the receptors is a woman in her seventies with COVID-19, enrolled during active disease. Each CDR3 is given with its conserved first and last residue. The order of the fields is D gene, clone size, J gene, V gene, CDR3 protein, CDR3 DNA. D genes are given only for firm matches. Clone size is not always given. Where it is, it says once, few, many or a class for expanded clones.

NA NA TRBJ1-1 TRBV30 CAWSPSGNTEAFF TGTGCCTGGAGTCCGTCAGGGAACACTGAAGCTTTCTTT
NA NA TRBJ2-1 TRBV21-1 CASSRRPRDPNEQFF TGTGCCAGCAGCAGGAGGCCGCGGGACCCCAATGAGCAGTTCTTC
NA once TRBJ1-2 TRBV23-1 CASSQPTGNYGYTF TGCGCCAGCAGTCAACCTACAGGGAACTATGGCTACACCTTC
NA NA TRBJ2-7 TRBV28 CASSLPEFHTYEQYF TGTGCCAGCAGCCTCCCAGAATTCCACACCTACGAGCAGTACTTC
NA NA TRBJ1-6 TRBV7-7 CASSLTGRQGQNSPLHF TGTGCCAGCAGCTTAACGGGTCGGCAGGGCCAAAATTCACCCCTCCACTTT
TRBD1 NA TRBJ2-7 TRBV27 CASSPSRQGPTYEQYF TGTGCCAGCAGTCCGTCACGACAGGGCCCTACCTACGAGCAGTACTTC
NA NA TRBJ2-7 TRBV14 CASSHGDVPYEQYF TGTGCCAGCAGCCACGGAGACGTTCCCTACGAGCAGTACTTC
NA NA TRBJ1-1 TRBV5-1 CASRLRDTEAFF TGCGCCAGCAGGCTACGGGACACTGAAGCTTTCTTT
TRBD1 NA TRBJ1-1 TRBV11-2 CASSSDRGSIEAFF TGTGCCAGCAGCTCTGACAGGGGATCGATAGAAGCTTTCTTT
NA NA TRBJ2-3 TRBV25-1 CASREPNTDTQYF TGTGCCAGCAGGGAGCCTAACACAGATACGCAGTATTTT
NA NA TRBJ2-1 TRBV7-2 CASSPPGLPGFF TGTGCCAGCAGCCCGCCGGGACTGCCGGGGTTCTTC
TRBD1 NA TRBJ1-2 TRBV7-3 CASSLGQGLDYGYTF TGTGCCAGCAGCTTGGGACAGGGGCTGGACTATGGCTACACCTTC
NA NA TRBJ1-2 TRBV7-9 CASSPQGGGYTF TGTGCCAGCAGCCCGCAGGGTGGGGGCTACACCTTC
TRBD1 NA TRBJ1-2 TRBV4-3 CASSRDGQANGGYTF TGCGCCAGCAGCCGCGACGGACAGGCGAATGGAGGCTACACCTTC
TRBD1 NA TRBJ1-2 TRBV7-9 CASSSKPGQWGYTF TGTGCCAGCAGCTCAAAACCGGGACAGTGGGGCTACACCTTC
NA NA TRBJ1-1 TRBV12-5 CASGLPPGIGAFF TGTGCTAGTGGTTTGCCTCCCGGGATAGGAGCTTTCTTT
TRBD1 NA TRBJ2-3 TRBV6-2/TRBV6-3 CASSYGTGGSTDTQYF TGTGCCAGCAGTTATGGGACAGGGGGGAGCACAGATACGCAGTATTTT
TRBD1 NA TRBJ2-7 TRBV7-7 CASSIQGGEQYF TGTGCCAGCAGTATACAGGGGGGCGAGCAGTACTTC
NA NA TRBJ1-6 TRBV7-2 CASSLAWAGIGSPLHF TGTGCCAGCAGCTTAGCGTGGGCAGGGATAGGTTCACCCCTCCACTTT
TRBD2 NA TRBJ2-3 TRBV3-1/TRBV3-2 CASSPRLAGEITDTQYF TGTGCCAGCAGCCCTAGACTAGCGGGGGAGATCACAGATACGCAGTATTTT
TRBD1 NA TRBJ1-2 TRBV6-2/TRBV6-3 CASSSGQNYGYTF TGTGCCAGCAGCTCGGGACAGAACTATGGCTACACCTTC
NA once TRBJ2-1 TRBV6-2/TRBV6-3 CASSYLGGARDNEQFF TGTGCCAGCAGTTACTTGGGCGGGGCCCGAGACAATGAGCAGTTCTTC
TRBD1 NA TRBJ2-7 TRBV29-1 CSVVPGQGAFGYEQYF TGCAGCGTTGTGCCGGGACAGGGGGCTTTCGGCTACGAGCAGTACTTC
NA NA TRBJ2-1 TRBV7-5 CARSLASGGPYNEQFF TGTGCCAGAAGCTTAGCTAGCGGGGGGCCTTACAATGAGCAGTTCTTC
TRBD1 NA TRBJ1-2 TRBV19 CASSIGRGLDGYTF TGTGCCAGTAGTATAGGCAGGGGGCTGGATGGCTACACCTTC
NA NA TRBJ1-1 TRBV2 CATRQSLNTEAFF TGTGCCACGCGACAGAGTTTGAACACTGAAGCTTTCTTT
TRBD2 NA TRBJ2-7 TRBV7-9 CASSLGRGGTSYEQYF TGTGCCAGCAGCTTAGGACGGGGGGGTACCTCCTACGAGCAGTACTTC
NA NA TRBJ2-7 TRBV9 CASSVDQISYEQYF TGTGCCAGCAGCGTAGACCAGATCTCCTACGAGCAGTACTTC
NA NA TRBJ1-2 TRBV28 CASSWEYGYTF TGTGCCAGCAGTTGGGAGTATGGCTACACCTTC